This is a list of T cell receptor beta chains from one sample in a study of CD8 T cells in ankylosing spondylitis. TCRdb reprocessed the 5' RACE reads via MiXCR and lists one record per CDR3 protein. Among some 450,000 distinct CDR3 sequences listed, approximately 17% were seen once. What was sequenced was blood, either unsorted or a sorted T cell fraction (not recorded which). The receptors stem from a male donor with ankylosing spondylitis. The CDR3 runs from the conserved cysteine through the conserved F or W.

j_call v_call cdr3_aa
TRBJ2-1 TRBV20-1 CSSRYRGPNEQFF
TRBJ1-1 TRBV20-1 CSARTRTGGNTEAFF
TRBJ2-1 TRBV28 CASSSPRSGSSNEQFF
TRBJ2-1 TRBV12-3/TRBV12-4 CASSSGGPSYNEQFF
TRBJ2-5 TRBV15 CATSRARLRQETQYF
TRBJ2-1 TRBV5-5 CASSSTGTHNEQFF
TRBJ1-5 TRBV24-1 CATGVGGARQPQHF
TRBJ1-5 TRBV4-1 CASSQAGRSSNQPQHF
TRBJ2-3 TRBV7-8 CASSLEGRGTTDTQYF
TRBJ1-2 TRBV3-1 CASSPLAGRTIYGYTF
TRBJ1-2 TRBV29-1 CSVAPQGNYGYTF
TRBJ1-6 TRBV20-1 CSARKPGQETSPLHF
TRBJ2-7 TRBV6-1 CASSEVRIGEQYF
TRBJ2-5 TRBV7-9 CASSPSTGRETQYF
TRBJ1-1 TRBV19 CASSMLYGDAFF
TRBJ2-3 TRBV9 CASGPGQGDTDTQYF
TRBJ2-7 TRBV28 CASSFPSGGAYNEQYF
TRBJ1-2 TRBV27 CASSLARGANYGYTF
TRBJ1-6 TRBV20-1 CSASGQPALNSPLHF
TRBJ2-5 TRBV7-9 CASSLAAEQETQYF
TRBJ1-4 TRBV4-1 CASSQDLPGRGEKLFF
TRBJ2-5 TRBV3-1 CASSQGNPSAETQYF
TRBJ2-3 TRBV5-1 CASSFGLQAPADTQYF
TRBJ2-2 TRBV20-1 CSARLAGVSNTGELFF
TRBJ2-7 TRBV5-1 CASSSTSGSPSYEQYF
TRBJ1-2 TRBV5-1 CASSSGQPPNFGYTF
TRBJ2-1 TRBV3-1 CASSPGVAYNEQFF
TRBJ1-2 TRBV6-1 CASSEGLQGYGYTF
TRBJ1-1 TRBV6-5 CASSYPGTGEKWEAFF
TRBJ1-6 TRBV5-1 CASSVGQGQLVAPLHF
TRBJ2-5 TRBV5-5 CASSPRTGMETQYF
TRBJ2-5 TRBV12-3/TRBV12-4 CASSFWTGGGQETQYF
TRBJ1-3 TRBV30 CAWSVRDRGRNTIYF
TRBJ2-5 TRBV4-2 CASSQKGGETQYF
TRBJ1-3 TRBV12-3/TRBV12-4 CASSLQAVSGNTIYF
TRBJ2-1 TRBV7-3 CASSQQASEQFF
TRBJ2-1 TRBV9 CASSVARLAGRDEQFF
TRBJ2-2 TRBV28 CASSLGGGWNTGELFF
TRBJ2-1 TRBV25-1 CASSELVGSYNEQFF
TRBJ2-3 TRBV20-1 CSAVLAGSATESQWDTQYF
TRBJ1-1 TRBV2 CASSEYGFLMNTEAFF
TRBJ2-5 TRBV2 CASSEGLFAETQYF
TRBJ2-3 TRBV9 CASSVRGDPTDTQYF
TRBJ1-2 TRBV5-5 CASSRAQLGNSQGYTF
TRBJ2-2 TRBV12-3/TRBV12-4 CASSFYVGVTGELFF
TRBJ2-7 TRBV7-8 CASSLVGLQGRNEQYF
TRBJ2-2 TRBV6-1 CASTRTWSGAETGELFF
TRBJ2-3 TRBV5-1 CASSLAASTDTQYF
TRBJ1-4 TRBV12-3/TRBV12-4 CASSPTGGPNEKLFF
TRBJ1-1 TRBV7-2 CASSLSGQGGTEAFF
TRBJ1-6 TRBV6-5 CASIYGQKNSPLHF
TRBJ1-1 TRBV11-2 CASSLAFRQPEAFF
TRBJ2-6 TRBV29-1 CSVYQGAGANVLTF